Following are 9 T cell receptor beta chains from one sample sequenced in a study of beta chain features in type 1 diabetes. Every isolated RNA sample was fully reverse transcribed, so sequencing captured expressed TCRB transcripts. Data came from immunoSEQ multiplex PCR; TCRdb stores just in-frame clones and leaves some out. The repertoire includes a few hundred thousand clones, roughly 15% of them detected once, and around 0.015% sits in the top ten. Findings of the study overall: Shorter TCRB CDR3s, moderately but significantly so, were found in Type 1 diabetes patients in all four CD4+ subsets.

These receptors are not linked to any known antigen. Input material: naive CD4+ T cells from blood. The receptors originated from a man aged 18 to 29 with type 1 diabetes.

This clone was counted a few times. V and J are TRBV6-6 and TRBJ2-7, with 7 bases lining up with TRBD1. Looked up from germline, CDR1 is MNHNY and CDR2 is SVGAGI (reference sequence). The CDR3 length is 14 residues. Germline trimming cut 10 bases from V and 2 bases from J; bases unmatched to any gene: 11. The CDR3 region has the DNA TGTGCCACCCTCGAGGGGCAGGGGGCCTACGAGCAGTACTTC. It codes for CATLEGQGAYEQYF.

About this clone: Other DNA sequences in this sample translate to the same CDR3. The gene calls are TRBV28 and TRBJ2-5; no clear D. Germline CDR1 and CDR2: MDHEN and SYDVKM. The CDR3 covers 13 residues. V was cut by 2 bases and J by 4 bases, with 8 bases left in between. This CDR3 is CASSLGRVETQYF. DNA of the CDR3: TGTGCCAGCAGTTTAGGTCGGGTAGAGACCCAGTACTTC.

This CDR3 is CASRSGGAVAYEQYF. The CDR3 DNA sequence: TGTGCCAGCAGATCCGGGGGGGCGGTCGCCTACGAGCAGTACTTC. The rearrangement links TRBV7-8 to TRBJ2-7; 8 positions match TRBD2. The CDR3 is 15 amino acids. CDR1 and CDR2 (germline): SGHVS, FQNEAQ. Trimming took 6 bases from V and 2 from J; bases not matched to a gene: 9.

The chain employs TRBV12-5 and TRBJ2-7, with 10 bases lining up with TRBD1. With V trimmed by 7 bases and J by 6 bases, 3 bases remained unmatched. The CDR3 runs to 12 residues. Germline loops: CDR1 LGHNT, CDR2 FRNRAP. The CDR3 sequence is CASAWDRGEQYF. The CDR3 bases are TGTGCTAGTGCCTGGGACAGGGGCGAGCAGTACTTC. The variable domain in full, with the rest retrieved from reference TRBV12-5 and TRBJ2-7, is DARVTQTPRHKVTEMGQEVTMRCQPILGHNTVFWYRQTMMQGLELLAYFRNRAPLDDSGMPKDRFSAEMPDATLATLKIQPSEPRDSAVYFCASAWDRGEQYFGPGTRLTVT.

The CDR3 nucleotides read TGTGCCAGCAGTCGGCCGGGACAGGGGAATGGCTACACCTTC. This encodes CASSRPGQGNGYTF. The chain recombines TRBV5-6 with TRBJ1-2; 10 positions agree with TRBD1. Germline values: CDR1 SGHDT, CDR2 YYEEEE. V trimming: 5 bases; J trimming: 6 bases; junction bases outside the gene matches: 7. CDR3 size: 14 residues.

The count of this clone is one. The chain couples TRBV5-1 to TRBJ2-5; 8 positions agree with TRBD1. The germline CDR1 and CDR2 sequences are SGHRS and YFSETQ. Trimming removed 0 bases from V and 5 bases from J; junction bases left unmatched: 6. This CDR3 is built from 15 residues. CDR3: CASSLGQGARETQYF. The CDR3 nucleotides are TGCGCCAGCAGCTTGGGGCAGGGGGCGAGGGAGACCCAGTACTTC.

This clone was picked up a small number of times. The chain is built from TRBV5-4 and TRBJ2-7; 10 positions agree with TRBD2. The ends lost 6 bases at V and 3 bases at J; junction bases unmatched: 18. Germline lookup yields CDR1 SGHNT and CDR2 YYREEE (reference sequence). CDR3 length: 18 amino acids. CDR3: CASTRGLAGADQGYEQYF. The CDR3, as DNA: TGTGCCAGCACCCGGGGCCTAGCGGGAGCAGATCAGGGCTACGAGCAGTACTTC.

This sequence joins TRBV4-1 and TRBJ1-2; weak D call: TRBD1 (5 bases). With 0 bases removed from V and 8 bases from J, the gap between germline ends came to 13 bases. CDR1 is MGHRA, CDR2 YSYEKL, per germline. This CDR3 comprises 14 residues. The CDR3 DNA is TGCGCCAGCAGCCAAGATCTTGGGGCGTGGGGCTACACCTTC. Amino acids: CASSQDLGAWGYTF.

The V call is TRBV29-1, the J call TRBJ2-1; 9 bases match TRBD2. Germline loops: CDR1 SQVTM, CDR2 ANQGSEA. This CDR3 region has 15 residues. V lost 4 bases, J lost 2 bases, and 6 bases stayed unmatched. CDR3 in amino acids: CSVVGREGAYNEQFF. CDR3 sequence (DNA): TGCAGCGTTGTAGGGCGGGAGGGAGCCTACAATGAGCAGTTCTTC.